This TCR beta chain was identified during a study of T cell repertoires in aging, cancer and after chemotherapy. TRB rearrangements spanning V, D and J were amplified using mixed TRB-A/B primers. MiXCR, applied by TCRdb to the multiplex PCR reads, yields one record per CDR3 protein. In the table there are more than 10,000 distinct CDR3 sequences, around 20% of which are singletons. This clonotype was counted at least ten times. Germline V lookup: CDR1 SGHTA, CDR2 FQGTGA. The CDR3 consists of 15 residues. V shed 5 bases and J 2 bases; nucleotides not matched to a gene: 6. The template was genomic DNA from peripheral blood, not RNA.

J is TRBJ2-1 and V is TRBV7-3; 7 nucleotides agree with TRBD2. This TCR was recovered from a human donor in good health. Material for sequencing was blood. CDR3 sequence (DNA): TGTGCCAGCAGCCGCCAGGCGGGGGCCTACAATGAGCAGTTCTTC. Amino acids: CASSRQAGAYNEQFF.